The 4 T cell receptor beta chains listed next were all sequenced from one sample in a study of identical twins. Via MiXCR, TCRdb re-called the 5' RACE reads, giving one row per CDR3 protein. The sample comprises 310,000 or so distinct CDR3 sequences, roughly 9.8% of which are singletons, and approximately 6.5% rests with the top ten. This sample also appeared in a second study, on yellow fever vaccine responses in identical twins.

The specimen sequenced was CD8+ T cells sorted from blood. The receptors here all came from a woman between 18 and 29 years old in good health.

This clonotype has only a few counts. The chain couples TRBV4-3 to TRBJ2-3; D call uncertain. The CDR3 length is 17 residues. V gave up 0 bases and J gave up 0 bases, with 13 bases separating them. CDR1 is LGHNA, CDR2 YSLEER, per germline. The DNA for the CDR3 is TGCGCCAGCAGCCAAGATCAGGCCTATACTAGCACAGATACGCAGTATTTT. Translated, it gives CASSQDQAYTSTDTQYF.

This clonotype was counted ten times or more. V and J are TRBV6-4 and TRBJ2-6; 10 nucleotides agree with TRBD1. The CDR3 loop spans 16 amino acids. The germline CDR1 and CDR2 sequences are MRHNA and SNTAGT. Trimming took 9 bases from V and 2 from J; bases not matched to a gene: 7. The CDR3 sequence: CASSGTGVAGANVLTF. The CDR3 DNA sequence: TGTGCCAGTTCCGGGACAGGGGTTGCTGGGGCCAACGTCCTGACTTTC.

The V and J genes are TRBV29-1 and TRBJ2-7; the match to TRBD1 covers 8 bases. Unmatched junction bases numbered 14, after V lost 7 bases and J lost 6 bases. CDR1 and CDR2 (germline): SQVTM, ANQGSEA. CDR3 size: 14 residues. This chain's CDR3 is CSAGGTATGVEQYF. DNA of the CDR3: TGCAGCGCTGGGGGGACCGCGACAGGGGTCGAGCAGTACTTC.

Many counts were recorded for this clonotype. The CDR3 region is CASTPNTGELFF. CDR3 bases: TGCGCCAGCACACCAAACACCGGGGAGCTGTTTTTT. The rearrangement uses TRBV4-1 and TRBJ2-2; D call uncertain. CDR3 length: 12 residues. Trimming removed 7 bases from V and 2 bases from J, with 5 bases in between. Germline-derived CDR1 and CDR2 are MGHRA and YSYEKL.